What follows describes a single T cell receptor (beta chain). No antigen is known for it. The analysis combined second doses at about 4 or about 12 weeks. Germline values: CDR1 SGHNT, CDR2 YENEEA. This CDR3 has 14 residues. V dropped 8 bases and J dropped 3 bases, with 14 bases sitting between them. These data are taken from a study of T cell responses to AZD1222 COVID-19 vaccine. Study-wide results and limits: At baseline, just 5 or 6 AZD1222 recipients tested seropositive.

Assay used: immunoSEQ multiplex PCR; TCRdb lists only in-frame clones, some missing. The sample records tens of thousands of clones, 80% to 90% being singletons. The rearrangement links TRBV11-3 to TRBJ1-5; a possible D gene is TRBD1 (5 bases). Sequencing was performed on peripheral blood, taken 28 days after the second AZD1222 dose. This TCR derives from an adult who received the AZD1222 COVID-19 vaccine. The CDR3 nucleotides read TGTGCCAGCGGGGCTTCATATTTCAATCAGCCCCAGCATTTT. This sequence encodes CASGASYFNQPQHF.